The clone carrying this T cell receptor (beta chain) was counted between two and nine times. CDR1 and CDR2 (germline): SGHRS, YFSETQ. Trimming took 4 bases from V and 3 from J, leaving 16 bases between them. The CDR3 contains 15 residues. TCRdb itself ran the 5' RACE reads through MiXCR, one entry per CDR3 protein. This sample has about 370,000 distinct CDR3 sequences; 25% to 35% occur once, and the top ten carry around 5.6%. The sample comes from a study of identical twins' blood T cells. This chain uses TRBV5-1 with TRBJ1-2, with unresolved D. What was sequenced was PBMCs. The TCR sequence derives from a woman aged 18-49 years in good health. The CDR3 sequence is CASSTVPALDYGYTF. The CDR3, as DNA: TGCGCCAGCAGCACCGTCCCTGCCCTCGACTATGGCTACACCTTC.